The clone carrying this TCR beta chain showed up many times. Antigen unknown. The sample comes from a study of T cells after yellow fever vaccination. Study-level findings and limits: Boosting was followed by the reappearance of most primary-vaccination clones (roughly 95% CD4, around 90% CD8).

TCRdb independently ran MiXCR on the 5' RACE reads; one entry per CDR3 protein. The table records a few hundred thousand distinct CDR3 sequences, over 3.5% of them present only once. The sequence derives from a young man who received the YFV17D yellow fever vaccine. The specimen comprised PBMCs, sampled 5 days after the yellow fever booster vaccination.

Here the CDR3 DNA reads TGTGCCAGCAGCTTATCCCCAGGGGCTTACAATGAGCAGTTCTTC. Translating gives CASSLSPGAYNEQFF. The chain has TRBV7-6 and TRBJ2-1, with D maybe TRBD1 (6 bases). Germline loops: CDR1 SGHVS, CDR2 FNYEAQ. This CDR3 region has 15 residues. V dropped 2 bases and J dropped 4 bases, with 12 bases sitting between them.